The subject of this entry is one T cell receptor (beta chain). The sample comes from a study of cytomegalovirus exposure and HLA in healthy donors. V was pared by 4 bases and J by 0 bases, with 12 bases between. The CDR3 is made up of 15 amino acids. Per the germline V gene, CDR1 is SGHRS and CDR2 is YFSETQ. PCR primers comprised 60 Vbeta and 13 Jbeta primers. Clones were sequenced by immunoSEQ multiplex PCR, and TCRdb holds only the in-frame ones, with some missing. The table records 57,000 or so clones, approximately 70% of them present only once. The chain couples TRBV5-1 to TRBJ2-3, with unresolved D. The receptor was derived from a woman in her fifties or sixties in good health and CMV-seropositive. Sequencing was carried out using PBMCs. The DNA of the CDR3 is TGCGCCAGCAGCCCCAACAGAGCTAGCACAGATACGCAGTATTTT. Translation gives CASSPNRASTDTQYF.